What follows is one T cell receptor beta chain and its context. The antigen is undetermined. The data originate from a study of graft-versus-host responses after intestinal transplantation. The wider study: Recipients were all induced with anti-thymocyte globulin, then given tacrolimus and steroids for roughly 3 years.

Germline CDR1 LNHNV, CDR2 YYDKDF (reference sequence). The CDR3 contains 15 residues. Trimming cost V 5 bases and J 3 bases; bases outside gene matches: 7. General study points: After transplant, early declines in HvG clones were associated with peak levels of circulating GvH clones.

Sequenced by immunoSEQ multiplex PCR; TCRdb stores in-frame clones only, minus some. This table has some 40,000 clones, over 85% appearing once. This sequence originates from a human patient who received an intestinal transplant, so some T cells may come from the graft donor. Source: PBMCs, taken almost 270 days after transplant. The gene calls are TRBV15 and TRBJ2-3; 8 bases match TRBD1. CDR3 protein: CATSDPGGRTDTQYF. In nucleotides, the CDR3 is TGTGCCACCAGCGACCCAGGGGGCAGAACAGATACGCAGTATTTT.